A selection of T cell receptor beta chains follows, all from one sample in a study of blood T cell repertoires in COVID-19. Sequencing used immunoSEQ multiplex PCR; TCRdb keeps in-frame clones, though not all of them. The sample carries 87,000 or so clones, roughly 91% recorded once. Sequencing was carried out using peripheral blood. Receptors originate from a man aged 18 to 30 with COVID-19, enrolled during active disease. The CDR3 runs from the conserved cysteine through the conserved F or W. The D gene is left open where the match is weak. A row's size may be missing; if present it is once, few, many or a size class.

size: .
D: TRBD1
J: TRBJ1-1
length: 18
V: TRBV19
DNA: TGTGCCAGTAGCCCTTTTAGGGCAGGGGGCAGGGAGAACACTGAAGCTTTCTTT
CDR3: CASSPFRAGGRENTEAFF

size: once
D: TRBD1
J: TRBJ2-1
length: 15
V: TRBV4-3
DNA: TGCGCCAGCAGCCCAGACAGGGGTTTATACAATGAGCAGTTCTTC
CDR3: CASSPDRGLYNEQFF

size: .
D: TRBD1
J: TRBJ1-6
length: 18
V: TRBV7-2
DNA: TGTGCCAGCAGCCCAAGGACAGGGGGTAGCTCCTATAATTCACCCCTCCACTTT
CDR3: CASSPRTGGSSYNSPLHF

size: once
D: .
J: TRBJ2-7
length: 13
V: TRBV19
DNA: TGTGCCAGTAGTATAGGGCGGCACTACGAGCAGTACTTC
CDR3: CASSIGRHYEQYF

size: once
D: TRBD1
J: TRBJ2-7
length: 16
V: TRBV7-6
DNA: TGTGCCAGCAGCTCCCCAGGACAGGGGCCCCTTTACGAGCAGTACTTC
CDR3: CASSSPGQGPLYEQYF

size: .
D: TRBD1
J: TRBJ2-7
length: 14
V: TRBV30
DNA: TGTGCCTGGAGTGGGCCAGGGACAGGGTGGGAGCAGTACTTC
CDR3: CAWSGPGTGWEQYF

size: .
D: .
J: TRBJ1-2
length: 19
V: TRBV21-1
DNA: TGTGCCAGCAGCAAAGCCCCAAGACCCGGGACTCTACCTACCTATGGCTACACCTTC
CDR3: CASSKAPRPGTLPTYGYTF

size: .
D: .
J: TRBJ2-7
length: 12
V: TRBV6-5
DNA: TGTGCCAGCACCCAGGGAACTCGGGAGCAGTACTTC
CDR3: CASTQGTREQYF

size: once
D: .
J: TRBJ2-2
length: 17
V: TRBV27
DNA: TGTGCCAGCACCTTAAGAGGAGACTTCCCGAACACCGGGGAGCTGTTTTTT
CDR3: CASTLRGDFPNTGELFF

size: .
D: .
J: TRBJ2-2
length: 11
V: TRBV20-1
DNA: TGCAGTGCCCTCGTCACCGGGGAGCTGTTTTTT
CDR3: CSALVTGELFF

size: .
D: .
J: TRBJ2-3
length: 13
V: TRBV28
DNA: TGTGCCCTAGGCGGCCCTAGCACAGATACGCAGTATTTT
CDR3: CALGGPSTDTQYF

size: .
D: .
J: TRBJ2-1
length: 13
V: TRBV9
DNA: TGTGCCAGCAGCGTAGCTGGAGGGCATGAGCAGTTCTTC
CDR3: CASSVAGGHEQFF

size: .
D: .
J: TRBJ1-5
length: 16
V: TRBV28
DNA: TGTGCCAGCGGGGGGGCAGGCCGCAGTTGGAATCAGCCCCAGCATTTT
CDR3: CASGGAGRSWNQPQHF

size: .
D: TRBD2
J: TRBJ2-1
length: 17
V: TRBV7-3
DNA: TGTGCCAGCAGCTTATTGGGACTAGCGGGAGTTGGCAATGAGCAGTTCTTC
CDR3: CASSLLGLAGVGNEQFF

size: .
D: TRBD1
J: TRBJ2-7
length: 11
V: TRBV27
DNA: TGTGCCAGCAGGACAGGGTCCGAGCAGTACTTC
CDR3: CASRTGSEQYF

size: .
D: .
J: TRBJ2-1
length: 15
V: TRBV15
DNA: TGTGCCACCAGCCGACAGGCTAGCGGTGGCAATGAGCAGTTCTTC
CDR3: CATSRQASGGNEQFF

size: .
D: .
J: TRBJ1-6
length: 13
V: TRBV20-1
DNA: TGCAGTGCTAGTTCCAGGGCGGATTCACCCCTCCACTTT
CDR3: CSASSRADSPLHF

size: .
D: TRBD1
J: TRBJ1-5
length: 19
V: TRBV27
DNA: TGTGCCAGCAGTCCCCTACAGGGGGCTACTGCCTATAGCAATCAGCCCCAGCATTTT
CDR3: CASSPLQGATAYSNQPQHF

size: .
D: TRBD1
J: TRBJ1-1
length: 15
V: TRBV29-1
DNA: TGCAGCGTGGCCGGGACAGGGGAATCCAACACTGAAGCTTTCTTT
CDR3: CSVAGTGESNTEAFF

size: .
D: .
J: TRBJ2-1
length: 15
V: TRBV28
DNA: TGTGCCAGCAGTTTATCAGAGGTGGGTGAGAATGAGCAGTTCTTC
CDR3: CASSLSEVGENEQFF

size: .
D: TRBD1
J: TRBJ1-5
length: 16
V: TRBV4-1
DNA: TGCGCCAGCAGCCAAGGATCCGGGACAGGGGTTCAGCCCCAGCATTTT
CDR3: CASSQGSGTGVQPQHF

size: .
D: .
J: TRBJ1-1
length: 14
V: TRBV4-1
DNA: TGCGCCAGCAGCCCCGGGATAATGAACACTGAAGCTTTCTTT
CDR3: CASSPGIMNTEAFF

size: .
D: TRBD2
J: TRBJ2-1
length: 16
V: TRBV7-2
DNA: TGTGCCAGCAGCTTACTAGCGGGAGGGATTTTGAATGAGCAGTTCTTC
CDR3: CASSLLAGGILNEQFF

size: .
D: .
J: TRBJ1-1
length: 15
V: TRBV6-5
DNA: TGTGCCAGCAGTTACTCGGGGCAGGGGAGAACTGAAGCTTTCTTT
CDR3: CASSYSGQGRTEAFF

size: .
D: .
J: TRBJ1-2
length: 15
V: TRBV27
DNA: TGTGCCAGCACCCGAGGGGTCGGGACATTAGATGGCTACACCTTC
CDR3: CASTRGVGTLDGYTF